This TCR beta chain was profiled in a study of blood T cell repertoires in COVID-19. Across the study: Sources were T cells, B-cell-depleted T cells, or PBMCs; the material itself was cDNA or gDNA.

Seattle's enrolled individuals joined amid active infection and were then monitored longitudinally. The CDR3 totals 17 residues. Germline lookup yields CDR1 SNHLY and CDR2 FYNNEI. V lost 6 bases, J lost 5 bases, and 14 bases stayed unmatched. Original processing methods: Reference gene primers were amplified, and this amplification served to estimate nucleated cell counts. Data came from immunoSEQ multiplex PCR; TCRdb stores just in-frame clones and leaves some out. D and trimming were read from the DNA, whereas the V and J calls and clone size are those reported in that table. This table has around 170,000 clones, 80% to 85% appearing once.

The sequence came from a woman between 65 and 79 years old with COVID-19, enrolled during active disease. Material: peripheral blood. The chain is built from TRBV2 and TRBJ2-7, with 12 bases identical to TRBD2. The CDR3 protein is CASRASGRARTLNEQYF. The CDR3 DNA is TGTGCCAGCAGGGCTAGCGGGAGGGCCCGTACGCTCAACGAGCAGTACTTC.